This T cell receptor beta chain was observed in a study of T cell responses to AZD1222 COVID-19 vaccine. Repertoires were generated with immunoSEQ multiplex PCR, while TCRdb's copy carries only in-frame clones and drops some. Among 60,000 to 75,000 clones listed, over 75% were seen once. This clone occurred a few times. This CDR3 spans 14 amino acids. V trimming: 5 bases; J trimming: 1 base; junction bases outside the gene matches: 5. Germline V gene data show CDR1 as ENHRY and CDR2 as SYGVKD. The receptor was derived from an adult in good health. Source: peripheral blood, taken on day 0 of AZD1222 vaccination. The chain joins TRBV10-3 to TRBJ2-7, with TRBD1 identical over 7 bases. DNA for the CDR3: TGTGCCATCAGTATAAAACAGGGGTCCTACGAGCAGTACTTC. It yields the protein CAISIKQGSYEQYF.